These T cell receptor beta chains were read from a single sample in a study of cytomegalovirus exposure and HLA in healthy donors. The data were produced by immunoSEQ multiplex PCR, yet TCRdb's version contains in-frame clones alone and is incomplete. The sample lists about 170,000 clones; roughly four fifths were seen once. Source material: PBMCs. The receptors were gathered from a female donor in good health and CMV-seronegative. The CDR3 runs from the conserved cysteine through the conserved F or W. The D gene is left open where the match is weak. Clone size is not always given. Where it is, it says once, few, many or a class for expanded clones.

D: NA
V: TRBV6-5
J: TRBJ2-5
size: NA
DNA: TGTGCCAGCAGTTACTCTGGTCTAGGAGGAGAGACCCAGTACTTC
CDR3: CASSYSGLGGETQYF

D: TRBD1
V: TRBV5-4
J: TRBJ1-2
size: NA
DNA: TGTGCCAGCAGTTCCGGGACAGTGGACTATGGCTACACCTTC
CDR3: CASSSGTVDYGYTF

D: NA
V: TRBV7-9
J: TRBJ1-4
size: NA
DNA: TGTGCCAGCAGCGAAGTAGACACTCGGGAAAAACTGTTTTTT
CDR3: CASSEVDTREKLFF

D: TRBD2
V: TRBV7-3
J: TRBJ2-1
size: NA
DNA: TGTGCCAGCAGCCCGGGGATAGCGGGTGGCAACAATGAGCAGTTCTTC
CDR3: CASSPGIAGGNNEQFF

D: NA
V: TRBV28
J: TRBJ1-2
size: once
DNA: TGTGCCAGCAGTTTATCTACAGGGTGGTATGGCTACACCTTC
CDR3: CASSLSTGWYGYTF

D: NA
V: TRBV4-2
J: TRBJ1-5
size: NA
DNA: TGTGCCAGCAGCTTTTCAGTCCGGGACACAAATCAGCCCCAGCATTTT
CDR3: CASSFSVRDTNQPQHF

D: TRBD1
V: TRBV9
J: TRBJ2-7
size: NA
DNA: TGTGCCAGCAGCGTTTCGACAGGGACCTTCTACGAGCAGTACTTC
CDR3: CASSVSTGTFYEQYF

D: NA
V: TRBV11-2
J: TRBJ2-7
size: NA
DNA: TGTGCCAGCAGCTTAGATCGCGCCCGGGGTCTGTACTTC
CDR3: CASSLDRARGLYF

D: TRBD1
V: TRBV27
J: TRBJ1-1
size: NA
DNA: TGTGCCAACGAAACAGGGGGTGAAGCTTTCTTT
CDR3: CANETGGEAFF

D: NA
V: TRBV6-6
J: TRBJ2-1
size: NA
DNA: TGTGCCAGCAGTCCCCGGGTGACCAATGAGCAGTTCTTC
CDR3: CASSPRVTNEQFF

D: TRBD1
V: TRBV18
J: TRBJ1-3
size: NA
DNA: TGTGCCAGCTCGCCCGGACAGGGACGAGGAAACACCATATATTTT
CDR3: CASSPGQGRGNTIYF

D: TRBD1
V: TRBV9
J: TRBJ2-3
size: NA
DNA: TGTGCCAGCAACTCCGGACAGGCATTATATACGCAGTATTTT
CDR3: CASNSGQALYTQYF

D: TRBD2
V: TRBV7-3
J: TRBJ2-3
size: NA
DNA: TGTGCCAGCAGCTTAACGGGGACTACTCATACGCAGTATTTT
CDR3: CASSLTGTTHTQYF

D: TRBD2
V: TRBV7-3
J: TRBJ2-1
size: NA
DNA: TGTGCCAGCAGCTTAACAGCTTCCAGGGCGGGAGGCAATGAGCAGTTCTTC
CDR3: CASSLTASRAGGNEQFF

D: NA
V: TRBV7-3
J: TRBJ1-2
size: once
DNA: TGTGCCAGCAGCTTAGAGGGAGCGGTCGTTGGCTACACCTTC
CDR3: CASSLEGAVVGYTF

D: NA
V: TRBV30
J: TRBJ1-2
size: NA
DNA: TGTGCCTGCCGGTATCTAATGAACTATGGCTACACCTTC
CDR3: CACRYLMNYGYTF

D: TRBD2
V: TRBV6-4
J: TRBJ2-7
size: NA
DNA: TGTGCCAGCAGCCCCGGGACTAGCGGCCGCGGGGAGCAGTACTTC
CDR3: CASSPGTSGRGEQYF

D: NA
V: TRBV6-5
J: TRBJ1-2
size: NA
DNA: TGTGCCAGCAGTTACCGAGGGACTCATGACTATGGCTACACCTTC
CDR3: CASSYRGTHDYGYTF

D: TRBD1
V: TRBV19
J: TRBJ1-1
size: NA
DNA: TGTGCCAGTAGTACCAGGGCCCCGGACAGGGTGGGCGCTGAAGCTTTCTTT
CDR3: CASSTRAPDRVGAEAFF

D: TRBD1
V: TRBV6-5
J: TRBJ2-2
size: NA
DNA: TGTGCCGGCGACAGGGCCGGGGAGCTGTTTTTT
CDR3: CAGDRAGELFF

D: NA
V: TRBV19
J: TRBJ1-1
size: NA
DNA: TGTGCCAGTAGTATGTCGGACAGCCGACTCACTGAAGCTTTCTTT
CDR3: CASSMSDSRLTEAFF

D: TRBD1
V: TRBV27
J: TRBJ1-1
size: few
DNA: TGTGCCAGCAGATATGAGGGGGCTAACACTGAAGCTTTCTTT
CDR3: CASRYEGANTEAFF

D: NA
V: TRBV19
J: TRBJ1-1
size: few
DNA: TGTGCCAGTTCAGACTACAGGGTTGCTTTCTTT
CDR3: CASSDYRVAFF

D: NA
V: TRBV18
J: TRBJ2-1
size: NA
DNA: TGTGCCAGCTCACCGCCAGGGATCCCTTACAATGAGCAGTTCTTC
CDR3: CASSPPGIPYNEQFF

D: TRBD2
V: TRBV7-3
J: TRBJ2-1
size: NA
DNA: TGTGCCAGCAGCCCAGCGGGGGGCTCCTACAATGAGCAGTTCTTC
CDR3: CASSPAGGSYNEQFF

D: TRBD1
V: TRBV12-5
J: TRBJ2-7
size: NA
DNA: TGTGCTAGTGGTTTGGCACTGGACAGGGGGCACTACGAGCAGTACTTC
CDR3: CASGLALDRGHYEQYF

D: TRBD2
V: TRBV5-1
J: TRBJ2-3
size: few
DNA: TGCGCCAGCAGCCTTGCGGGGGTGAACACAGATACGCAGTATTTT
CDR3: CASSLAGVNTDTQYF